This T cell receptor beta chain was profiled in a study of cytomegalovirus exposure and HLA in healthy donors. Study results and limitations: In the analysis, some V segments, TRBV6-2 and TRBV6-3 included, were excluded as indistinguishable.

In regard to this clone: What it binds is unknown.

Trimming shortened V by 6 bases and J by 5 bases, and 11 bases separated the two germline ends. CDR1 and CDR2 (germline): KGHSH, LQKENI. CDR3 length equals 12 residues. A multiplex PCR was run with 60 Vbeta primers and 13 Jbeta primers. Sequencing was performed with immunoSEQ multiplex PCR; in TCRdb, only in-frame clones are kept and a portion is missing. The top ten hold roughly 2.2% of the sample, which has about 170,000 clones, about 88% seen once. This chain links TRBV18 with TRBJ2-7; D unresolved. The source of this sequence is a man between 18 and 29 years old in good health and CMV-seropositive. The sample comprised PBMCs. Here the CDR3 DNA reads TGTGCCAGCTCGCCTACCCGGGACGAGCAGTACTTC. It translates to CASSPTRDEQYF.